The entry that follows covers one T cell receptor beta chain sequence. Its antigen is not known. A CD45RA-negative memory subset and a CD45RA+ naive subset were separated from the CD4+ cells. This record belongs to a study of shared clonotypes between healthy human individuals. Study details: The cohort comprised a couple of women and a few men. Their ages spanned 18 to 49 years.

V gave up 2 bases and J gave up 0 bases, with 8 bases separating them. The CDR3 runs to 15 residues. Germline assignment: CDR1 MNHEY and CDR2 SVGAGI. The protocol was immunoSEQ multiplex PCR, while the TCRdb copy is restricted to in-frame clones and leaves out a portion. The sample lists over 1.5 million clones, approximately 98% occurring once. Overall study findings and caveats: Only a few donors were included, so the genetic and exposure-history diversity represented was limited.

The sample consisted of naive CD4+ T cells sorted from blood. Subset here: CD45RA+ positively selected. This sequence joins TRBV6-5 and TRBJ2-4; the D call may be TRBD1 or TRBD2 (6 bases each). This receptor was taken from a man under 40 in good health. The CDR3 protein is CASSYRGVAKNIQYF. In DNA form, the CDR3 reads TGTGCCAGCAGTTACAGGGGGGTAGCCAAAAACATTCAGTACTTC.